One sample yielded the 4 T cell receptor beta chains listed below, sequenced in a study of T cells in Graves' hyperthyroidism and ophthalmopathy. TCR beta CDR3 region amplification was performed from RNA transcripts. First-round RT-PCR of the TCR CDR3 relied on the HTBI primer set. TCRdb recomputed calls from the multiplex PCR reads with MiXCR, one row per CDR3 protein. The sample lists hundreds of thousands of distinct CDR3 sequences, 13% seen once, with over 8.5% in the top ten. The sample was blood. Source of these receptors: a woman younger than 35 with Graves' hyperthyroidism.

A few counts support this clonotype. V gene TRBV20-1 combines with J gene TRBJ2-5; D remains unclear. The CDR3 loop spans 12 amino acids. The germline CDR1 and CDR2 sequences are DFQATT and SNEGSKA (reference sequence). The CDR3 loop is CSVLMNKETQYF. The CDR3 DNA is TGCAGCGTCCTTATGAACAAAGAGACCCAGTACTTC.

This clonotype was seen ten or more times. This CDR3 is CASSQGDRARETQYF. Here the CDR3 DNA reads TGCGCCAGCAGCCAAGGGGACAGGGCGAGAGAGACCCAGTACTTC. The chain couples TRBV4-1 to TRBJ2-5, with 9 bases lining up with TRBD1. Losses at the gene ends were 1 base for V and 4 bases for J; bases not matched to a gene: 4. The CDR3 length is 15 residues. In germline, CDR1 is MGHRA, CDR2 YSYEKL.

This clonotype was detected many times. In DNA form, the CDR3 reads TGCAGTGCTAATCCGGAGCGGGAGTGGTACACCGGGGAGCTGTTTTTT. This encodes CSANPEREWYTGELFF. The J gene is TRBJ2-2, the V gene TRBV20-1, with TRBD2 identical over 8 bases. The CDR3 is 16 amino acids. The V segment lost 4 bases and the J segment 3 bases; nucleotides outside the gene matches: 10. The germline CDR1 and CDR2 sequences are DFQATT and SNEGSKA (reference sequence).

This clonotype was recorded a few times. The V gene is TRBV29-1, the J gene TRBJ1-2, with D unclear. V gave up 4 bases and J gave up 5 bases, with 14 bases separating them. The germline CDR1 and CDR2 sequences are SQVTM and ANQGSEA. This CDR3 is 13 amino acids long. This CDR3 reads CSVGGYLSYGYTF. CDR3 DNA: TGCAGCGTTGGAGGCTACCTATCATATGGCTACACCTTC.